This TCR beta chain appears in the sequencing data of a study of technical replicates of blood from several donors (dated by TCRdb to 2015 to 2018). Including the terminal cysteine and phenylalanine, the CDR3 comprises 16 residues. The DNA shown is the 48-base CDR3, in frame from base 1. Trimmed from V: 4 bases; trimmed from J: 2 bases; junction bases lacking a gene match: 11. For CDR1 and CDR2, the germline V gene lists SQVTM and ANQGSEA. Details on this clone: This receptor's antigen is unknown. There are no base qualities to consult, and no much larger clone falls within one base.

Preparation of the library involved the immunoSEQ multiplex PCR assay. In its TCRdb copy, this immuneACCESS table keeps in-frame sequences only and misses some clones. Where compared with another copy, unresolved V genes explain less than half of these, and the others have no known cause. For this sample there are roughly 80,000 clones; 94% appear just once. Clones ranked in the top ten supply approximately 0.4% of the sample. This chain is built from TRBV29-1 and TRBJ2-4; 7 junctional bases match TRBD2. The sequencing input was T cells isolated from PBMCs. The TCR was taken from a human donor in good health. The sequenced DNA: TGCAGCGTTGTGGCGGGGGAGGTGGGGTCCAAAAACATTCAGTACTTC. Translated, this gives CSVVAGEVGSKNIQYF.